This T cell receptor (beta chain) was obtained from a study of regulatory T cells in long-lasting Graves disease. Study findings and constraints: Owing to a sample size that was small, accuracy may have been reduced.

Construction of TCR beta libraries relied on iRepertoire HTBI primers and on Arm-PCR targeting CDR3 regions. TCRdb re-derived calls from the multiplex PCR reads in MiXCR, one entry per CDR3 protein. Seen here are approximately 540,000 distinct CDR3 sequences, approximately 12% observed once, and the top ten hold over 7%. Time point described: newly diagnosed GD, antithyroid drugs for less than 3 months. Extracted RNA from PBMCs served as the source of the TCR library. Germline V lookup: CDR1 MGHRA, CDR2 YSYEKL. The CDR3 has 16 residues. V shed 5 bases and J shed 4 bases, with 20 bases lying between them. Note on this clonotype: Its antigen is currently unknown.

The sample was also linked to a second study, of T cells in Graves' hyperthyroidism and ophthalmopathy. This second report adds: In the first-round RT-PCR of the TCR CDR3, the HTBI primer set was used.

The sequencing here drew on peripheral blood mononuclear cells (PBMCs), taken at new diagnosis, from a patient treated with antithyroid drugs. The clonotype originates from a woman in her twenties or thirties with Graves disease. The rearrangement joins TRBV4-1 to TRBJ1-1, with D perhaps TRBD1 (5 bases). CDR3 DNA: TGCGCCAGCAGCGACGACCTGGGGCTGGCGGGCACTGAAGCTTTCTTT. It codes for CASSDDLGLAGTEAFF.